The 21 T cell receptor beta chains presented below share a single source sample, sequenced in a study of T cell changes during pregnancy in multiple sclerosis. Method: immunoSEQ multiplex PCR; TCRdb's copy keeps in-frame clones and lacks some. The profile shows about 58,000 clones, around 90% of them singletons. This material consisted of CD4+ T cells from peripheral blood mononuclear cells, taken after pregnancy. These receptors all stem from a female donor in good health, enrolled as a control in a pregnancy study.

The J gene is TRBJ1-5, the V gene TRBV6-6, with D perhaps TRBD1 (5 bases). The V end was cut by 6 bases, the J end by 3 bases, with 18 bases between. The CDR3 sequence is 16 residues long. Germline V gene sequence: CDR1 MNHNY, CDR2 SVGAGI (reference sequence). CDR3 region: CASRQEGEGYNQPQHF. The CDR3 nucleotides are TGTGCCAGCAGGCAGGAGGGCGAGGGGTACAATCAGCCCCAGCATTTT.

The chain uses TRBV19 and TRBJ1-2; perhaps TRBD1 as D (5 bases). This CDR3 has 16 residues. CDR1 LNHDA and CDR2 SQIVND come from the germline V gene (reference sequence). Trimming removed 5 bases at V and 5 bases at J, with 21 bases between. The CDR3 here is CASSSQSGGGGYGYTF. In DNA form, the CDR3 reads TGTGCCAGTAGTTCCCAATCCGGCGGGGGAGGGTATGGCTACACCTTC.

The chain combines TRBV18 with TRBJ1-1, with 7 nucleotides matching TRBD1. Trimming removed 4 bases from V and 1 base from J; junction bases left unmatched: 6. Per the germline V gene, CDR1 is KGHSH and CDR2 is LQKENI. This CDR3 has 15 residues. The CDR3 DNA sequence: TGTGCCAGCTCACTACGACAGGGACCGAACACTGAAGCTTTCTTT. Translated: CASSLRQGPNTEAFF.

The chain couples TRBV30 to TRBJ1-2; 8 bases match TRBD1. This CDR3 has 15 amino acids. Looked up from germline, CDR1 is GTSNPN and CDR2 is SVGIG (reference sequence). The trim removed 4 bases at V and 4 bases at J, leaving 11 bases unmatched. The CDR3 coding sequence is TGTGCCTGGACCAACTTAGGACAGGGTAGCTATGGCTACACCTTC. Residues: CAWTNLGQGSYGYTF.

This chain joins TRBV2 and TRBJ1-2, with D maybe TRBD1 (5 bases). CDR1 and CDR2 (germline): SNHLY, FYNNEI. This CDR3 spans 15 amino acids. V lost 4 bases and J 8 bases, leaving 20 bases between the germline ends. CDR3 region: CASSGWDGRSGGYTF. Here the CDR3 DNA reads TGTGCCAGCAGTGGATGGGACGGGAGATCAGGCGGCTACACCTTC. The whole variable domain, remainder taken from reference TRBV2 and TRBJ1-2, is EPEVTQTPSHQVTQMGQEVILRCVPISNHLYFYWYRQILGQKVEFLVSFYNNEISEKSEIFDDQFSVERPDGSNFTLKIRSTKLEDSAMYFCASSGWDGRSGGYTFGSGTRLTVV.

The gene calls are TRBV4-2 and TRBJ2-3; D gene unclear. This CDR3 spans 17 amino acids. V was cut by 0 bases and J by 5 bases, with 18 bases left in between. CDR1 LGHNA and CDR2 YNFKEQ come from the germline V gene. CDR3 amino acids: CASSQDIPAYSGDTQYF. CDR3 DNA: TGTGCCAGCAGCCAAGATATCCCGGCTTACTCAGGAGATACGCAGTATTTT.

This clone occurred a few times. The chain has TRBV7-2 and TRBJ1-1, with D perhaps TRBD1 (6 bases). V was pared by 5 bases and J by 0 bases, with 13 bases between. Per germline, CDR1 SGHTA and CDR2 FQGNSA. The CDR3 length is 15 residues. The CDR3 sequence: CASSPRQVMNTEAFF. CDR3 bases: TGTGCCAGCAGCCCACGACAGGTGATGAACACTGAAGCTTTCTTT. The whole variable domain, filled in from reference TRBV7-2 and TRBJ1-1, reads GAGVSQSPSNKVTEKGKDVELRCDPISGHTALYWYRQSLGQGLEFLIYFQGNSAPDKSGLPSDRFSAERTGGSVSTLTIQRTQQEDSAVYLCASSPRQVMNTEAFFGQGTRLTVV.

The rearrangement uses TRBV27 and TRBJ2-2; 11 bases are a match to TRBD1. J lost 5 bases, V lost 7 bases, and 6 bases had no gene match. This CDR3 contains 15 residues. Germline values: CDR1 MNHEY, CDR2 SMNVEV (reference sequence). The CDR3 region has the DNA TGTGCCAGCACCGGACAGGGGGCTTTAACCGGGGAGCTGTTTTTT. This codes for CASTGQGALTGELFF.

This clone appeared once. V usage is TRBV9 and J usage is TRBJ1-6, with TRBD1 identical over 8 bases. CDR1 is SGDLS, CDR2 YYNGEE, per germline. Trimming took 3 bases from V and 10 from J; bases not matched to a gene: 6. There are 14 residues in the CDR3. CDR3 nucleotides: TGTGCCAGCAGCGAGGGACAGGTGCCCTCACCCCTCCACTTT. Translating it yields CASSEGQVPSPLHF.

The chain recombines TRBV4-1 with TRBJ1-2; 12 bases match TRBD1. J was trimmed by 7 bases and V by 2 bases; bases with no gene match: 5. Germline V gene sequence: CDR1 MGHRA, CDR2 YSYEKL. The CDR3 has 15 residues. Here the CDR3 DNA reads TGCGCCAGCAGCCAACCAGGGACAGGGGGCAGTGGCTACACCTTC. Amino acids: CASSQPGTGGSGYTF.

V usage is TRBV7-2 and J usage is TRBJ1-1, with D possibly matching TRBD1 (6 bases). This CDR3 region has 12 residues. The germline gives CDR1 SGHTA, CDR2 FQGNSA. The V end lost 3 bases, the J end lost 10 bases, and 12 bases lay between the germline ends. CDR3 sequence (DNA): TGTGCCAGCAGCTTGGGAGGGGGGAGAGCTTTCTTT. Translated: CASSLGGGRAFF.

The V call is TRBV7-2, the J call TRBJ2-7; 9 bases are shared with TRBD2. The CDR3 contains 15 residues. Germline V gene lookup returns CDR1 SGHTA and CDR2 FQGNSA. The ends lost 4 bases at V and 2 bases at J; junction bases unmatched: 6. The CDR3 region has the DNA TGTGCCAGCAGCTCAGCGGGGGGAGGGGCCTACGAGCAGTACTTC. It translates to CASSSAGGGAYEQYF.

The chain carries TRBV10-3 and TRBJ1-2; D gene ambiguous. Deletions cut 5 bases from V and 1 base from J, with 8 bases between. The CDR3 spans 13 residues. The germline gives CDR1 ENHRY, CDR2 SYGVKD. The CDR3 loop reads CAISIDNNYGYTF. The CDR3 DNA sequence: TGTGCCATCAGTATCGACAATAACTATGGCTACACCTTC.

A remark on this clone: Germline is not matched at one junction end, which may reflect a read error. The chain's CDR3 is CASSYSTGTPLPDF. In DNA form, the CDR3 reads TGTGCCAGCAGTTACTCGACAGGGACTCCCCTTCCGGACTTC. J is TRBJ2-4 and V is TRBV6-6; possible D gene TRBD1, 7 bases. CDR3 length: 14 residues. Germline CDR1 MNHNY, CDR2 SVGAGI (reference sequence).

The chain couples TRBV2 to TRBJ2-1; 8 bases are a match to TRBD2. Losses at the gene ends were 3 bases for V and 2 bases for J; bases not matched to a gene: 3. CDR1 SNHLY and CDR2 FYNNEI come from the germline V gene. This CDR3 comprises 15 residues. CDR3 DNA: TGTGCCAGCAGTGATCCAGCGGGGGCCTACAATGAGCAGTTCTTC. This codes for CASSDPAGAYNEQFF. The full variable domain, rest sourced from reference TRBV2 and TRBJ2-1, is EPEVTQTPSHQVTQMGQEVILRCVPISNHLYFYWYRQILGQKVEFLVSFYNNEISEKSEIFDDQFSVERPDGSNFTLKIRSTKLEDSAMYFCASSDPAGAYNEQFFGPGTRLTVL.

By share, this clone counts as medium-sized (0.01 to 0.1%). The V call is TRBV6-5, the J call TRBJ1-1; 8 nucleotides match TRBD1. After removal of 6 bases from V and 1 base from J, the junction contained 7 bases not matched to a gene. This CDR3 is built from 15 residues. Germline lookup yields CDR1 MNHEY and CDR2 SVGAGI. The CDR3 here is CASRRTGTGNTEAFF. The CDR3 DNA is TGTGCCAGCAGGAGGACCGGGACAGGGAACACTGAAGCTTTCTTT.

The V and J genes are TRBV7-3 and TRBJ2-7; weak D call: TRBD2 (6 bases). Deletions cut 5 bases from V and 0 bases from J, with 14 bases between. CDR1 and CDR2 (germline): SGHTA, FQGTGA. The CDR3 length is 15 residues. The CDR3 DNA follows: TGTGCCAGCAGCCCGAGGCAGGGAGGCTCCTACGAGCAGTACTTC. Protein product: CASSPRQGGSYEQYF. Looking up the rest from reference TRBV7-3 and TRBJ2-7 gives the full variable domain: GAGVSQTPSNKVTEKGKYVELRCDPISGHTALYWYRQSLGQGPEFLIYFQGTGAADDSGLPNDRFFAVRPEGSVSTLKIQRTERGDSAVYLCASSPRQGGSYEQYFGPGTRLTVT.

This chain joins TRBV18 and TRBJ1-5; 7 positions match TRBD1. V lost 1 base, J lost 2 bases, and 5 bases stayed unmatched. CDR3 length equals 16 residues. The V gene's germline CDR1 is KGHSH and CDR2 LQKENI. In DNA, the CDR3 is TGTGCCAGCTCACCACAACAGGGGCAGGGCAATCAGCCCCAGCATTTT. Protein sequence: CASSPQQGQGNQPQHF.

The rearrangement joins TRBV29-1 to TRBJ2-7, with a weak D call TRBD2 (6 bases). The CDR3 spans 12 residues. Germline loops: CDR1 SQVTM, CDR2 ANQGSEA. The V end lost 4 bases, the J end lost 2 bases, and 9 bases lay between the germline ends. Here the CDR3 DNA reads TGCAGCGTTGTCGTAGCGGCCTACGAGCAGTACTTC. Translation gives CSVVVAAYEQYF.

This rearrangement joins TRBV9 to TRBJ1-2; TRBD1 matches 7 bases. The junction had 13 bases not matched to a gene; V was cut back by 4 bases and J by 7 bases. This CDR3 has 15 amino acids. The germline V gene encodes CDR1 SGDLS and CDR2 YYNGEE. The CDR3 DNA reads as TGTGCCAGCAGCCGGTCAGGGGGGCCCTACTCTGGCTACACCTTC. Its translation: CASSRSGGPYSGYTF.

The V and J genes are TRBV7-7 and TRBJ1-1, with D unresolved. Germline lookup yields CDR1 SSHAT and CDR2 FNYEAQ (reference sequence). The CDR3 length is 13 residues. V lost 5 bases and J 6 bases, leaving 13 bases between the germline ends. Here the CDR3 reads CASSRDYGAEAFF. CDR3 DNA sequence: TGTGCCAGCAGCCGCGACTACGGCGCTGAAGCTTTCTTT.